These T cell receptor beta chains were read from a single sample in a study of cytomegalovirus exposure and HLA in healthy donors. The method was immunoSEQ multiplex PCR; TCRdb's version includes in-frame clones alone and lacks a portion of them. Found here are some 89,000 clones, approximately 80% of them singletons; the top ten hold 1.5% to 2%. The sequenced sample was PBMCs. The receptors derive from a woman between 25 and 40 years old in good health and CMV-seronegative. Both conserved end residues are part of each CDR3. A D gene is named only where the DNA matches it firmly. Size values are once, few and many counts, or a class for expanded clones, and some rows have none.

V	size	J	D	CDR3	DNA
TRBV9	-	TRBJ2-6	-	CASHSTGANVLTF	TGTGCCAGTCACTCGACTGGGGCCAACGTCCTGACTTTC
TRBV14	-	TRBJ2-4	TRBD1	CASEGTGSNIQYF	TGTGCCAGCGAAGGGACAGGGTCAAACATTCAGTACTTC
TRBV28	once	TRBJ2-1	TRBD2	CASSLGTSGRVNEQFF	TGTGCCAGCAGTTTAGGGACTAGCGGGAGGGTAAATGAGCAGTTCTTC
TRBV29-1	-	TRBJ1-1	-	CSVDRENTEAFF	TGCAGCGTTGACAGGGAAAACACTGAAGCTTTCTTT
TRBV7-8	-	TRBJ2-7	-	CASSLVRRDEQYF	TGTGCCAGCAGCTTAGTCAGGAGGGACGAGCAGTACTTC
TRBV30	-	TRBJ1-5	TRBD1	CAWGQASQPQHF	TGTGCCTGGGGACAGGCCAGCCAGCCCCAGCATTTT
TRBV30	-	TRBJ1-1	TRBD1	CAWSFKKGAGNTEAFF	TGTGCCTGGAGTTTCAAGAAGGGGGCAGGGAACACTGAAGCTTTCTTT
TRBV9	-	TRBJ2-1	TRBD2	CASSVGTSQDNEQFF	TGTGCCAGCAGCGTAGGGACTAGCCAAGACAATGAGCAGTTCTTC
TRBV19	-	TRBJ1-2	-	CATQSREGTNYGYTF	TGTGCCACCCAAAGTAGGGAGGGGACCAACTATGGCTACACCTTC
TRBV6-5	once	TRBJ2-1	TRBD1	CASREQGASYNEQFF	TGTGCCAGCAGGGAACAGGGGGCCTCCTACAATGAGCAGTTCTTC
TRBV7-2	few	TRBJ2-7	TRBD2	CASSRNPRGSSYEQYF	TGTGCCAGCAGCCGAAACCCTCGCGGGAGCTCCTACGAGCAGTACTTC
TRBV15	-	TRBJ1-4	-	CATSRDLGGGDEKLFF	TGTGCCACCAGCAGAGATTTAGGCGGGGGGGATGAAAAACTGTTTTTT
TRBV9	-	TRBJ1-2	-	CASSVVGGSYGYTF	TGTGCCAGCAGCGTAGTAGGAGGGTCCTATGGCTACACCTTC
TRBV28	-	TRBJ1-5	-	CASSDSYQPQHF	TGTGCCAGCAGTGACAGTTATCAGCCCCAGCATTTT
TRBV18	-	TRBJ2-5	-	CASSPLQETQYF	TGTGCCAGCTCCCCTCTCCAAGAGACCCAGTACTTC
TRBV30	-	TRBJ1-1	-	CAWSVPGADNTEAFF	TGTGCCTGGAGTGTTCCAGGGGCCGACAACACTGAAGCTTTCTTT
TRBV9	few	TRBJ1-5	-	CASSPGQSNQPQHF	TGTGCCAGCAGTCCCGGACAGAGCAATCAGCCCCAGCATTTT
TRBV25-1	few	TRBJ1-4	-	CASRTGEKLFF	TGTGCCAGCAGAACGGGTGAAAAACTGTTTTTT
TRBV28	-	TRBJ1-1	-	CASSLQGSRAFF	TGTGCCAGCAGTCTTCAGGGGAGTCGAGCTTTCTTT
TRBV7-9	-	TRBJ2-1	-	CASRLTLGVNEQFF	TGTGCCAGCAGACTGACGCTAGGGGTGAATGAGCAGTTCTTC
TRBV9	-	TRBJ1-5	-	CASSVGGGRNQPQHF	TGTGCCAGCAGCGTAGGAGGGGGTCGCAATCAGCCCCAGCATTTT
TRBV13	-	TRBJ1-1	-	CASSSGGVGGTEAFF	TGTGCCAGCAGCTCCGGGGGGGTGGGGGGCACTGAAGCTTTCTTT
TRBV28	-	TRBJ2-7	TRBD1	CASSNPTGFSYEQYF	TGTGCCAGCAGTAACCCGACAGGGTTTTCCTACGAGCAGTACTTC
TRBV5-5	few	TRBJ2-1	TRBD1	CASNLEGWGDRGRNEQFF	TGTGCCAGCAACTTGGAGGGGTGGGGGGACAGGGGTCGGAATGAGCAGTTCTTC
TRBV7-3	few	TRBJ2-1	-	CASSLASASNEQFF	TGTGCCAGCAGCTTAGCCAGCGCTAGCAATGAGCAGTTCTTC
TRBV30	-	TRBJ2-1	-	CAWSKGQNYNEQFF	TGTGCCTGGAGTAAAGGACAGAACTACAATGAGCAGTTCTTC
TRBV30	-	TRBJ1-2	-	CALLGRVSIYYGYTF	TGTGCCTTACTGGGCAGGGTTAGTATCTACTATGGCTACACCTTC
TRBV19	-	TRBJ2-3	-	CASSMRVTSTDTQYF	TGTGCCAGTAGTATGCGGGTGACTAGCACAGATACGCAGTATTTT
TRBV30	-	TRBJ1-1	-	CAWSVGAGGTEAFF	TGTGCCTGGAGTGTGGGGGCAGGTGGGACTGAAGCTTTCTTT
TRBV2	once	TRBJ2-2	-	CAGKGKAVPPGELFF	TGTGCCGGAAAGGGGAAAGCCGTACCACCCGGGGAGCTGTTTTTT
TRBV29-1	-	TRBJ2-1	TRBD2	CSADGTSGFDEQFF	TGCAGCGCCGACGGGACTAGCGGGTTCGATGAGCAGTTCTTC
TRBV28	-	TRBJ2-1	-	CASSPPRSGHIEQFF	TGTGCCAGCAGTCCCCCTAGGTCAGGGCATATTGAGCAGTTCTTC
TRBV11-3	once	TRBJ2-1	-	CASSLAWPGTGNNEQFF	TGTGCCAGCAGCTTGGCCTGGCCTGGGACTGGAAACAATGAGCAGTTCTTC
TRBV28	-	TRBJ2-3	-	CASSPRDFVPDTQYF	TGTGCCAGCAGCCCCCGAGATTTTGTCCCAGATACGCAGTATTTT
TRBV11-2	-	TRBJ1-1	-	CASSLVRMGNTEAFF	TGTGCCAGCAGCTTAGTGCGGATGGGGAACACTGAAGCTTTCTTT
TRBV7-9	-	TRBJ2-1	-	CASSLTSYNEQFF	TGTGCCAGCAGCCTCACTTCCTACAATGAGCAGTTCTTC
TRBV27	-	TRBJ1-5	-	CASSSWEGGNQPQHF	TGTGCCAGCAGTTCCTGGGAGGGGGGGAATCAGCCCCAGCATTTT
TRBV18	-	TRBJ1-2	TRBD1	CASSPPSSGGAYGYTF	TGTGCCAGCTCACCCCCCAGCTCAGGGGGCGCCTATGGCTACACCTTC
TRBV28	-	TRBJ1-2	-	CASSFGGPNYGYTF	TGTGCCAGCAGTTTCGGAGGGCCTAACTATGGCTACACCTTC
TRBV30	-	TRBJ1-2	TRBD1	CAWSVGTGISYGYTF	TGTGCCTGGAGTGTAGGGACAGGGATAAGCTATGGCTACACCTTC
TRBV28	-	TRBJ1-1	-	CASSNVAGINTEAFF	TGTGCCAGCTCTAACGTAGCAGGGATTAACACTGAAGCTTTCTTT
TRBV18	-	TRBJ2-1	TRBD2	CASSPTRGAYNEQFF	TGTGCCAGCTCACCAACCCGGGGGGCCTACAATGAGCAGTTCTTC
TRBV27	-	TRBJ1-2	-	CASSWGVSYGYTF	TGTGCCAGCAGTTGGGGGGTTTCCTATGGCTACACCTTC
TRBV9	-	TRBJ2-3	-	CASSVGVGEAHTQYF	TGTGCCAGCAGCGTAGGGGTGGGGGAGGCGCATACGCAGTATTTT
TRBV6-1	-	TRBJ2-7	-	CASRRRGSGSYEQYF	TGTGCCAGCAGGAGGAGAGGGAGTGGTTCCTACGAGCAGTACTTC
TRBV15	-	TRBJ1-4	TRBD1	CATSRGTGATNEKLFF	TGTGCCACCAGCAGAGGGACAGGTGCAACTAATGAAAAACTGTTTTTT
TRBV9	-	TRBJ2-5	-	CASSVTWGRGQETQYF	TGTGCCAGCAGCGTAACCTGGGGTCGGGGCCAAGAGACCCAGTACTTC
TRBV4-1	-	TRBJ1-2	TRBD1	CASSPDRVNYGYTF	TGCGCCAGCAGCCCCGACAGGGTTAACTATGGCTACACCTTC
TRBV7-6	few	TRBJ2-1	-	CASSLAVYNEQFF	TGTGCCAGCAGCTTAGCCGTTTACAATGAGCAGTTCTTC
TRBV28	-	TRBJ1-5	TRBD1	CASSYRGQGSNQPQHF	TGTGCCAGCAGTTACAGGGGGCAAGGGAGCAATCAGCCCCAGCATTTT
TRBV5-4	-	TRBJ2-7	-	CASGTQGNEQYF	TGTGCCAGCGGAACCCAGGGTAACGAGCAGTACTTC
TRBV4-2	-	TRBJ2-6	-	CASSQDAGSGANVLTF	TGTGCCAGCAGCCAAGATGCGGGCTCTGGGGCCAACGTCCTGACTTTC
TRBV19	-	TRBJ2-1	TRBD2	CASSIPTSGRTSYNEQFF	TGTGCCAGTAGTATTCCGACTAGCGGGAGGACCTCCTACAATGAGCAGTTCTTC
TRBV7-9	-	TRBJ2-1	-	CASGRVSYNEQFF	TGTGCCAGCGGGCGGGTCTCCTACAATGAGCAGTTCTTC
TRBV18	few	TRBJ1-4	TRBD1	CASSPPSRGQNEKLFF	TGTGCCAGCTCACCACCGTCCAGGGGGCAGAATGAAAAACTGTTTTTT
TRBV11-2	-	TRBJ1-1	-	CASILDGGLNTEAFF	TGTGCCAGCATCCTCGACGGAGGGTTGAACACTGAAGCTTTCTTT
TRBV2	-	TRBJ2-5	-	CASSEARGPSETQYF	TGTGCCAGCAGTGAAGCTAGAGGGCCATCGGAGACCCAGTACTTC
TRBV5-4	once	TRBJ2-3	TRBD2	CASSLGGASGTDTQYF	TGTGCCAGCAGCTTGGGAGGGGCTAGCGGTACAGATACGCAGTATTTT
TRBV6-5	few	TRBJ2-6	-	CASSKQGVTANVLTF	TGTGCCAGCAGTAAACAAGGGGTAACGGCCAACGTCCTGACTTTC
TRBV19	-	TRBJ2-7	-	CASSRARAYEQYF	TGTGCCAGTAGTAGGGCCAGGGCCTACGAGCAGTACTTC